The TCR beta chain under discussion was sequenced for a study of tissue T cells after allogeneic stem cell transplantation (dated 2022 in TCRdb). In the study overall: The study profiled TCR beta repertoires in many tissues obtained from research autopsies of patients with and without GVHD, and also in mouse models of GVHD. The human arm was conducted as a prospective observational study, and neither blinding nor randomization was performed.

What the time point label conveys for this sample: mouse harvest day 14 after allogeneic transplant. Mouse grafts consisting of 10^7 T-cell-depleted bone marrow cells combined with 10^6 splenic CD5+ T cells were administered by tail vein injection. A major MHC-mismatch B6 (H2b) into BALB/c (H2d) model was used to model mouse GVHD, and tissues were profiled at day 7 or 14. On day 7 or 14 post-transplant, mouse tissues and retro-orbital blood were harvested with separate sterile tools for each animal, and livers were flushed beforehand. Before genomic DNA isolation with the DNeasy Blood & Tissue Kit, mouse tissues were minced with razor blades in buffered saline. As for this clone: It has no known antigen specificity. In this record, gene identifiers and germline sequences come from the mouse. The sequence runs out 1 residue before the end of the CDR3; the remainder is reconstructed from the germline J gene.

The CDR3, cysteine through phenylalanine, is 17 amino acids long. Of the CDR3's DNA, 48 bases were read; they are in frame from base 1. CDR1 and CDR2, per the germline V gene (reference sequence), are NSQYPW and LRSPGD. Trimming leaves V shorter by 0 bases and J shorter by 0 bases, with the junction holding 5 bases beyond the gene matches. General findings and caveats noted by the study authors: Sampling depth was acknowledged as a limitation, and the patient cohort was both small and clinically heterogeneous. Which tissue TCRs were alloreactive or antigen-specific was not determined in the study, and some of the clones might have been host cells that persisted. In both patients and mice, only a limited portion of the TCR repertoire detected in tissues was captured by blood and spleen T cells. Within patients, how anatomically similar tissues were was a major factor shaping TCR repertoire composition, regardless of disease or transplant status. Only a few T cell clones appeared in more than one patient, yet motif-based clustering showed tissue-specific repertoire signatures that were shared between patients.

The library was generated by the immunoSEQ multiplex PCR assay. TCRbeta CDR3 sequencing was done by Adaptive Biotechnologies at survey depth, reporting CDR3 sequences, V/J genes, productive frequency and template counts. TCR beta CDR3 regions were amplified from genomic DNA instead of RNA. The original pipeline was this. Jensen-Shannon divergence served to quantify pairwise repertoire overlap between tissues, with 0 meaning identical and 1 meaning complete divergence. Tissues were clustered by single-linkage agglomerative hierarchical clustering of pairwise JSD values, and the clustering results were displayed as dendrograms. GLIPH2 was run on all patient samples with simulation_depth 1000, kmer_min_depth 3 and cdr3_length_cutoff 8, and groups with more than two unique CDR3s were retained. A standardized tissue-overlap score extrapolated Jaccard GLIPH-group overlap across patients to a standard repertoire size of 1000 clones. To look at how diversity was associated with clinical or experimental variables, linear mixed-effect models were used, with tissue treated as a fixed effect and individual treated as a random effect. TCRdb stores this immuneACCESS table with in-frame sequences only. Part of the clones is absent; in the studies checked, under half of the shortfall reflects unresolved V genes, and no reason is known for the rest. V and J calls and clone size follow that table, whereas D and trimming were derived from the DNA. In all, the sample holds about 1,500 clones, and 45% to 50% of those were seen once. In total, the top ten clones hold about 45% of the sample.

The specimen sequenced was spleen. The receptor's source is a female BALB/c mouse given C57BL/6 T cells with graft-versus-host disease after an allogeneic hematopoietic cell transplant. Rearrangement joined TRBV1 to TRBJ1-2; TRBD1 matches 9 bases in the middle. The CDR3 reads CTCSADSDRGSNSDYTF. CDR3 DNA (partial): TGCACCTGCAGTGCAGATTCGGACAGGGGATCAAACTCCGACTACACC.